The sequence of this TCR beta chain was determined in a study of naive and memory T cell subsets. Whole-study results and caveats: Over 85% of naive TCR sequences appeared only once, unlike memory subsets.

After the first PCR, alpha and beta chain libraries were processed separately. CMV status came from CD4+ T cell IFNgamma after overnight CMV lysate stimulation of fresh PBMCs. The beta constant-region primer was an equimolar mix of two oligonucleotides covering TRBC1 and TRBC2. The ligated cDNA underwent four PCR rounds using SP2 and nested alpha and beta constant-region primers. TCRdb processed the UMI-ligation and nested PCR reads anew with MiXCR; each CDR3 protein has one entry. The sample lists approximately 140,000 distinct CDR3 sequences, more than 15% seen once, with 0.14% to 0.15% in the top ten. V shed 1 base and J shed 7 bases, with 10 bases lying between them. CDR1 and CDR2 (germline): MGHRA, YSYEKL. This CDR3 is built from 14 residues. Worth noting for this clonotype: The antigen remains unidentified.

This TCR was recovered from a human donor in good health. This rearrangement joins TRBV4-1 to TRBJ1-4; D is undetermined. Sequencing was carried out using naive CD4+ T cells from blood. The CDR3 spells CASSQGRTSEKLFF. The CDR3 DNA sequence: TGCGCCAGCAGCCAAGGTCGGACCTCTGAAAAACTGTTTTTT.